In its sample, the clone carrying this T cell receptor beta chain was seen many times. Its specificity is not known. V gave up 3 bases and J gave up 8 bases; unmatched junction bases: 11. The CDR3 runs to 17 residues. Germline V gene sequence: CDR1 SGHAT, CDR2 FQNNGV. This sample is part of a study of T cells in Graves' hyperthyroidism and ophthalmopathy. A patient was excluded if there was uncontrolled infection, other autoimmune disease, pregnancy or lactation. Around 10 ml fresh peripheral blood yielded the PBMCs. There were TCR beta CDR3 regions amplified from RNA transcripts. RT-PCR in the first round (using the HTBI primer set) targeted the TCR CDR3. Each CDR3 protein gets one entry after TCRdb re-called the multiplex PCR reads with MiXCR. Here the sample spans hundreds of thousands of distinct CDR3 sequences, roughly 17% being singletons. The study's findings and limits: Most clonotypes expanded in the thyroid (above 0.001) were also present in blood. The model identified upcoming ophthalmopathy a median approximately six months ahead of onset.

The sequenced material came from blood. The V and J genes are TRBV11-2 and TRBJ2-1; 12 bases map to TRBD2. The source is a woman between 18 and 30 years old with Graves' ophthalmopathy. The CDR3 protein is CASSLHLGLAGGYEQFF. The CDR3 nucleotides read TGTGCCAGCAGCTTGCACTTAGGGCTAGCGGGGGGGTATGAGCAGTTCTTC.